A selection of T cell receptor beta chains follows, all from one sample in a study of cytomegalovirus exposure and HLA in healthy donors. Profiling relied on immunoSEQ multiplex PCR, and the TCRdb table lists in-frame clones only, not all of them. There are roughly 230,000 clones in the sample; over 90% occur only once, and less than 2% lies in the top ten. Sequenced sample: PBMCs. The receptor source for this set is a girl aged 2 to 10 in good health and CMV-seronegative. The CDR3 runs from the conserved cysteine through the conserved F or W. Fields, in order: D gene, V gene, J gene, clone size, CDR3 protein, CDR3 DNA. The D gene is left open where the match is weak. Size is stated for part of the rows, as once, few or many counts, or as a class when the clone is expanded.

d_call: -; v_call: TRBV5-6; j_call: TRBJ2-1; clone_size: -; cdr3_aa: CASSLFNNEQFF; cdr3_nt: TGTGCCAGCAGCTTATTTAACAATGAGCAGTTCTTC
d_call: -; v_call: TRBV10-3; j_call: TRBJ2-3; clone_size: -; cdr3_aa: CAISGLDSTDTQYF; cdr3_nt: TGTGCCATCAGTGGACTAGATAGCACAGATACGCAGTATTTT
d_call: -; v_call: TRBV5-5; j_call: TRBJ1-3; clone_size: -; cdr3_aa: CASSSGQSGNTIYF; cdr3_nt: TGTGCCAGCAGCTCAGGACAGTCTGGAAACACCATATATTTT
d_call: TRBD2; v_call: TRBV27; j_call: TRBJ2-1; clone_size: few; cdr3_aa: CASSLWGEGYNEQFF; cdr3_nt: TGTGCCAGCAGTTTATGGGGGGAGGGCTACAATGAGCAGTTCTTC
d_call: TRBD2; v_call: TRBV7-6; j_call: TRBJ2-1; clone_size: -; cdr3_aa: CASSLGAGVSNEQFF; cdr3_nt: TGTGCCAGCAGCTTGGGAGCGGGGGTTTCCAATGAGCAGTTCTTC
d_call: TRBD2; v_call: TRBV5-4; j_call: TRBJ2-3; clone_size: -; cdr3_aa: CASSLSVSRTSGTDTQYF; cdr3_nt: TGTGCCAGCAGCTTGAGCGTTTCTCGGACTAGCGGCACAGATACGCAGTATTTT
d_call: -; v_call: TRBV25-1; j_call: TRBJ2-7; clone_size: -; cdr3_aa: CASSKDYEQYF; cdr3_nt: TGTGCCAGCAGCAAGGACTACGAGCAGTACTTC
d_call: TRBD1; v_call: TRBV19; j_call: TRBJ2-1; clone_size: once; cdr3_aa: CASSQRTGGFEQFF; cdr3_nt: TGTGCCAGTAGCCAGAGGACAGGGGGGTTCGAGCAGTTCTTC
d_call: -; v_call: TRBV11-2; j_call: TRBJ1-1; clone_size: -; cdr3_aa: CASSLDRGEGTEAFF; cdr3_nt: TGTGCCAGCAGCTTAGATAGGGGGGAGGGCACTGAAGCTTTCTTT
d_call: TRBD1; v_call: TRBV6-5; j_call: TRBJ2-7; clone_size: -; cdr3_aa: CASSFQGASEQYF; cdr3_nt: TGTGCCAGCAGTTTCCAGGGGGCGAGTGAGCAGTACTTC
d_call: TRBD2; v_call: TRBV27; j_call: TRBJ2-5; clone_size: -; cdr3_aa: CASSLYSVRLAGEQETQYF; cdr3_nt: TGTGCCAGCAGTTTATACTCCGTCAGACTAGCGGGGGAGCAAGAGACCCAGTACTTC
d_call: -; v_call: TRBV30; j_call: TRBJ1-4; clone_size: few; cdr3_aa: CAWSSSGTLTNEKLFF; cdr3_nt: TGTGCCTGGAGTTCGAGTGGGACTCTGACTAATGAAAAACTGTTTTTT
d_call: TRBD2; v_call: TRBV6-5; j_call: TRBJ2-1; clone_size: -; cdr3_aa: CASSYPNSGGTNEQFF; cdr3_nt: TGTGCCAGCAGTTACCCGAACAGCGGGGGGACCAATGAGCAGTTCTTC
d_call: TRBD2; v_call: TRBV6-5; j_call: TRBJ2-7; clone_size: -; cdr3_aa: CASSSILSGRYEQYF; cdr3_nt: TGTGCCAGCAGTAGCATACTGAGCGGGAGATACGAGCAGTACTTC